The 5 T cell receptor beta chains listed next were all sequenced from one sample in a study of tissue T cells after allogeneic stem cell transplantation. Using immunoSEQ multiplex PCR, the repertoire was profiled, and TCRdb retains in-frame clones only, with some absent. The sample lists tens of thousands of clones; 69% were seen once. The sequenced sample consisted of blood. The receptors were gathered from a female BALB/c mouse in good health. The strain's MHC type: H2-d.

This clone was seen more than once but under ten times. Mouse gene names and germline throughout. The DNA ends 1 residue before the CDR3 does, and the rest of the CDR3 is filled in from the germline J gene. The chain uses TRBV13-3 and TRBJ1-5, with a weak D call TRBD1 (6 bases). CDR3 length: 16 amino acids. Trimming took off 1 base at V and 0 bases at J, with 11 bases between the two ends. Germline lookup yields CDR1 NNHDY and CDR2 SYVADS. CDR3 DNA (partial): TGTGCCAGCAGTGATCCCGGGACACATAACAACCAGGCTCCGCTT. Protein product: CASSDPGTHNNQAPL. The complete CDR3 sequence is CASSDPGTHNNQAPLF.

This clone was seen a handful of times. Mouse names are used for the genes. The sequence runs out 1 residue before the end of the CDR3; the remainder is reconstructed from the germline J gene. The sample contains more than one DNA sequence encoding this CDR3. The chain combines TRBV19 with TRBJ1-2; D is possibly TRBD1 (5 bases). The V and J ends lost 2 bases and 4 bases respectively, with 9 bases between them. Germline loops: CDR1 FNHDT, CDR2 SITEND (reference sequence). The CDR3 loop spans 13 amino acids. CDR3 region: CASSIQGGSDYTF. CDR3 DNA (partial): TGTGCCAGCAGTATCCAGGGAGGCTCCGACTACACC.

Concerning this clone itself: Gene names are mouse gene names. The missing CDR3 end, 1 residue past where the read stops, is filled in from the germline J gene. The chain joins TRBV15 to TRBJ1-6, with 9 bases identical to TRBD1. TRBJ1-6 carries the ORF label, with uncertain function. This CDR3 has 16 amino acids. With 5 bases clipped from V and 5 bases from J, the junction kept 7 bases outside the gene matches. Germline CDR1 is SGHND and CDR2 is FRSKSL. The part of the CDR3 DNA that was read is TGTGCCAGCAGTCCATACAGGGGGCGCGATAATTCGCCCCTCTAC. Translation: CASSPYRGRDNSPLY. The whole CDR3 protein is CASSPYRGRDNSPLYF.

Regarding this clone: Genes here carry mouse names. The observed sequence ends 1 residue before the CDR3 terminus, with the missing tail filled in from the germline J gene. The chain employs TRBV13-1 and TRBJ2-1; 13 bases match TRBD2. Germline assignment: CDR1 NSHNY and CDR2 SYGAGN. The CDR3 is made up of 15 amino acids. V lost 3 bases, J lost 6 bases, and 3 bases stayed unmatched. This CDR3 is CASSGTGGAFAEQFF. The sequenced part of the CDR3 DNA is TGTGCCAGCAGTGGGACTGGGGGGGCGTTTGCTGAGCAGTTC.

As regards this clone: Gene names denote mouse genes. The read finishes 1 residue shy of the CDR3 end, and the germline J gene is used to complete it. The chain links TRBV4 to TRBJ2-5; TRBD2 matches 8 bases. Germline V gene sequence: CDR1 LGHDT, CDR2 YNNKQL (reference sequence). The CDR3 loop spans 14 amino acids. Trimming took 3 bases from V and 2 from J; bases not matched to a gene: 1. The CDR3 loop reads CASSYGGGQDTQYF. CDR3 DNA, as far as it was read: TGTGCCAGCAGCTATGGGGGGGGCCAAGACACCCAGTAC.